This is a list of T cell receptor beta chains from one sample in a study of post-analysis software for immune sequencing data. Using its own MiXCR run on the PCR reads, TCRdb lists one record per CDR3 protein. The repertoire holds around 200,000 distinct CDR3 sequences, with 25% to 35% as singletons. Sequencing was done on a sample of blood. All receptors derive from a girl under 18 with multiple sclerosis. CDR3s include the opening cysteine and the closing phenylalanine or tryptophan. Fields, in order: J gene, clone size, V gene, D gene, CDR3 length, CDR3 protein, CDR3 DNA. The D gene is left open where the match is weak. Size tells how often a clone was seen (once, few, many) or the class of an expanded clone, and some rows leave it out.

TRBJ2-7,many,TRBV5-1,-,12,CASSEQTYEQYF,TGCGCCAGCAGCGAGCAAACCTACGAGCAGTACTTC
TRBJ2-5,few,TRBV12-3/TRBV12-4,-,15,CASSFRMAGRETQYF,TGTGCCAGCAGTTTCCGAATGGCAGGGAGAGAGACCCAGTACTTC
TRBJ2-7,-,TRBV7-8,TRBD1,16,CASSPGWRTGTYEQYF,TGTGCCAGCAGCCCTGGGTGGAGGACAGGGACCTACGAGCAGTACTTC
TRBJ2-1,many,TRBV20-1,-,15,CSARGAGRISNEQFF,TGCAGTGCCAGGGGGGCGGGACGCATATCCAATGAGCAGTTCTTC
TRBJ2-1,-,TRBV20-1,-,10,CSASLYEQFF,TGCAGTGCTTCCCTCTATGAGCAGTTCTTC
TRBJ2-1,many,TRBV9,-,13,CASSVGPGWAQFF,TGTGCCAGCAGCGTAGGACCCGGGTGGGCGCAGTTCTTC
TRBJ1-4,few,TRBV7-9,-,16,CASSLGTVSANEKLFF,TGTGCCAGCAGCTTAGGGACAGTCTCCGCTAATGAAAAACTGTTTTTT
TRBJ1-2,many,TRBV20-1,TRBD1,14,CSATRQGAGYGYTF,TGCAGTGCCACTAGACAGGGGGCAGGCTATGGCTACACCTTC
TRBJ1-2,few,TRBV25-1,TRBD1,18,CASSEWGTGRATNYGYTF,TGTGCCAGCAGTGAATGGGGGACAGGACGAGCGACCAACTATGGCTACACCTTC
TRBJ1-1,-,TRBV30,-,15,CAWRNFRVMNTEAFF,TGTGCCTGGAGGAATTTCAGAGTGATGAACACTGAAGCTTTCTTT
TRBJ2-5,few,TRBV27,-,13,CASSPRNKETQYF,TGTGCCAGCAGTCCCAGGAATAAAGAGACCCAGTACTTC
TRBJ2-7,many,TRBV2,TRBD1,13,CASTGTGLYEQYF,TGTGCCAGCACCGGGACAGGGCTTTACGAGCAGTACTTC
TRBJ2-5,-,TRBV9,-,13,CASSVGGNNEQYF,TGTGCCAGCAGCGTAGGCGGGAACAATGAGCAGTACTTC
TRBJ2-5,-,TRBV6-2/TRBV6-3,-,14,CASRQTGPQETQYF,TGTGCCAGCAGGCAAACGGGACCCCAAGAGACCCAGTACTTC
TRBJ2-1,few,TRBV11-2,TRBD1,17,CASSLLRLGQGTNEQFF,TGTGCCAGCAGCTTACTTAGGCTTGGACAGGGGACCAATGAGCAGTTCTTC
TRBJ2-1,few,TRBV7-9,-,16,CASSPRDSDSYNEQFF,TGTGCCAGCAGCCCTCGGGACTCCGACTCCTACAATGAGCAGTTCTTC
TRBJ2-2,-,TRBV15,-,16,CATSPDRGIGGGELFF,TGTGCCACCAGCCCTGACCGAGGGATAGGCGGCGGGGAGCTGTTTTTT
TRBJ1-5,many,TRBV20-1,-,14,CSASGHNSNQPQHF,TGCAGTGCTAGCGGGCACAATAGCAATCAGCCCCAGCATTTT
TRBJ2-3,many,TRBV12-3/TRBV12-4,-,13,CASSLDATDTQYF,TGTGCCAGCAGTTTAGACGCCACAGATACGCAGTATTTT
TRBJ2-7,-,TRBV6-2/TRBV6-3,TRBD2,17,CASSSLLGLAGHYEQYF,TGTGCCAGCAGTTCACTACTTGGACTAGCGGGACACTACGAGCAGTACTTC